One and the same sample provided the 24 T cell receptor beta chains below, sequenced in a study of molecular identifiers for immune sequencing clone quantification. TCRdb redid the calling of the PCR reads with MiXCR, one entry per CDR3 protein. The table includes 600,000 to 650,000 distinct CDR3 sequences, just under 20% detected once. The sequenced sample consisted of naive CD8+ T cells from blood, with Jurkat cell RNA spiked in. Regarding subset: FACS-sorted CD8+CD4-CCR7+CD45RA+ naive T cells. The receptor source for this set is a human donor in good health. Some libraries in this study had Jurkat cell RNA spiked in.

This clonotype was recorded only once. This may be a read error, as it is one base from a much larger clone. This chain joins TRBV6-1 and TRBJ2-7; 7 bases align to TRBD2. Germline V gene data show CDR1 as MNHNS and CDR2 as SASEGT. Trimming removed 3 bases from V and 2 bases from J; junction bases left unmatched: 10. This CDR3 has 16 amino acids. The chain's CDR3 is CASSEAGPAGPYEQYF. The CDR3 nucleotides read TGTGCCAGCAGTGAGGCGGGACCAGCGGGACCCTACGAGCAGTACTTC.

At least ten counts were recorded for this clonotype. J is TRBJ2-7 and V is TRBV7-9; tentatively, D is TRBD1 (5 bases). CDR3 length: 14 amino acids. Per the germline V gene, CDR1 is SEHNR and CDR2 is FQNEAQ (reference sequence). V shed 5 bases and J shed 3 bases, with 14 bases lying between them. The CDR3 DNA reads TGTGCCAGCAGCCCCGGACACGGAGACTACGAGCAGTACTTC. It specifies CASSPGHGDYEQYF.

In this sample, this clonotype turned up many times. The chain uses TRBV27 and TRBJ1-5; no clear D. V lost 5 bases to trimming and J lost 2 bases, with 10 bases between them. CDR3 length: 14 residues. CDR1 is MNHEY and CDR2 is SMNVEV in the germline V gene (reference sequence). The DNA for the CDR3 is TGTGCCAGCAGTCCCCTTACGGGCAATCAGCCCCAGCATTTT. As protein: CASSPLTGNQPQHF.

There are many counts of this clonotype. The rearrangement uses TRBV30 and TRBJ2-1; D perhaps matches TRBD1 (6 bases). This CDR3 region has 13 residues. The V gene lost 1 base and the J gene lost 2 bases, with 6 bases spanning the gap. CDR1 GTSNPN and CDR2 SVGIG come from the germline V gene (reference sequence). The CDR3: CAWSGTAYNEQFF. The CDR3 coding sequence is TGTGCCTGGAGTGGGACAGCCTACAATGAGCAGTTCTTC. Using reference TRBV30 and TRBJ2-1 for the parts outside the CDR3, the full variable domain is SQTIHQWPATLVQPVGSPLSLECTVEGTSNPNLYWYRQAAGRGLQLLFYSVGIGQISSEVPQNLSASRPQDRQFILSSKKLLLSDSGFYLCAWSGTAYNEQFFGPGTRLTVL.

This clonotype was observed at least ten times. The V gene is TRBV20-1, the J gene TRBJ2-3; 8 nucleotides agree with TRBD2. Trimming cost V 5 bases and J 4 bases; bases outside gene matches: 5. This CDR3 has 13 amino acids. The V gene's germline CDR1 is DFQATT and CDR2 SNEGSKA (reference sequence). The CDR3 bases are TGCAGTGCTGGGGAGACTAGCGCAGATACGCAGTATTTT. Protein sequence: CSAGETSADTQYF.

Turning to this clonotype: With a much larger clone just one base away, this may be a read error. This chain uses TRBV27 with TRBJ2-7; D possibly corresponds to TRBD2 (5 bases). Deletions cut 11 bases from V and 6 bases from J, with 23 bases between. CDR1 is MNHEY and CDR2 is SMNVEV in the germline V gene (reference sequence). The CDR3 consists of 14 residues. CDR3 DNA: TGTGCCTCCGCGTCCGGGATAATAGCCTCCGAGCAGTACTTC. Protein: CASASGIIASEQYF.

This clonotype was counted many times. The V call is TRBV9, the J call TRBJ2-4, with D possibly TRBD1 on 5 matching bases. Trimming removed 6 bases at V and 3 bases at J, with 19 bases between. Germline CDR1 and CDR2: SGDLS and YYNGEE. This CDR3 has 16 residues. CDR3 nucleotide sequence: TGTGCCAGCAAGATTGGCAGGGTCATGAACAAAAACATTCAGTACTTC. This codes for CASKIGRVMNKNIQYF. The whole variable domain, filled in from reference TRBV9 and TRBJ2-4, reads DSGVTQTPKHLITATGQRVTLRCSPRSGDLSVYWYQQSLDQGLQFLIQYYNGEERAKGNILERFSAQQFPDLHSELNLSSLELGDSALYFCASKIGRVMNKNIQYFGAGTRLSVL.

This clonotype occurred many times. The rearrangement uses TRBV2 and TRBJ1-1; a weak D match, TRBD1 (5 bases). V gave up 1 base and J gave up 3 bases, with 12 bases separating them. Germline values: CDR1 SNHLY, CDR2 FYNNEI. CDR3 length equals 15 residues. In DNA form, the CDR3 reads TGTGCCAGCAGTGAAGGACGCAGGGTAGACACTGAAGCTTTCTTT. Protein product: CASSEGRRVDTEAFF. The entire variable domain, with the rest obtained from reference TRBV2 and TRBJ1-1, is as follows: EPEVTQTPSHQVTQMGQEVILRCVPISNHLYFYWYRQILGQKVEFLVSFYNNEISEKSEIFDDQFSVERPDGSNFTLKIRSTKLEDSAMYFCASSEGRRVDTEAFFGQGTRLTVV.

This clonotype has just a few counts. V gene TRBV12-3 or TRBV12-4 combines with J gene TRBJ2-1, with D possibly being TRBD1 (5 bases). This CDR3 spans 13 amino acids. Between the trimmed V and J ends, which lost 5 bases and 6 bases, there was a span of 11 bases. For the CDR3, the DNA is TGTGCCAGCAGTGGGGCCCGTGGCAATGAGCAGTTCTTC. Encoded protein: CASSGARGNEQFF.

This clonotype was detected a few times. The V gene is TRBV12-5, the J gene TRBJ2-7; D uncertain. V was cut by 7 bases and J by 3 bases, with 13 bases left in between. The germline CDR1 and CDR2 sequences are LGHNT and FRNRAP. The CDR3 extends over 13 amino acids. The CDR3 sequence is CASDEVGGYEQYF. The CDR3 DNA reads TGTGCTAGTGATGAGGTGGGCGGCTACGAGCAGTACTTC.

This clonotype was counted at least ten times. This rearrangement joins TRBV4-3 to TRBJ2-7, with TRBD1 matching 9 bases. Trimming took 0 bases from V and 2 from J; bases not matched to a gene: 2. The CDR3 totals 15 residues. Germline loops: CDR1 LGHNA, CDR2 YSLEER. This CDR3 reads CASSQERQGAYEQYF. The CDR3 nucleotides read TGCGCCAGCAGCCAAGAAAGACAGGGGGCCTACGAGCAGTACTTC.

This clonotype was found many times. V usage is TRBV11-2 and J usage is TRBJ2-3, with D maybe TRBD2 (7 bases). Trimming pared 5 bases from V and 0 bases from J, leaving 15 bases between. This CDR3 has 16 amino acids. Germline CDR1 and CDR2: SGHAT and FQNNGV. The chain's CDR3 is CASSPGEGLSTDTQYF. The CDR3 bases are TGTGCCAGCAGCCCAGGGGAGGGGCTAAGCACAGATACGCAGTATTTT.

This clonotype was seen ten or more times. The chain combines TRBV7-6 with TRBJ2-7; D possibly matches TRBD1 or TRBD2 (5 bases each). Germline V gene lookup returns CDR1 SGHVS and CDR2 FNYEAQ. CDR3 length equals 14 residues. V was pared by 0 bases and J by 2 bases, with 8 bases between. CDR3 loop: CASSLARGPYEQYF. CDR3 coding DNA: TGTGCCAGCAGCTTAGCCCGGGGCCCCTACGAGCAGTACTTC.

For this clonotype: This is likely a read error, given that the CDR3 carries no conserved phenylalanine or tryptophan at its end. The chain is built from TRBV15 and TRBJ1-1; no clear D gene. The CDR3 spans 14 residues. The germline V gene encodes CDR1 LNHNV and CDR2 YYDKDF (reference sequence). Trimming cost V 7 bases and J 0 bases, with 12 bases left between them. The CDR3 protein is CATTTEGMNTEAFS. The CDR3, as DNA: TGTGCCACCACTACAGAGGGCATGAACACTGAAGCTTTCTCT.

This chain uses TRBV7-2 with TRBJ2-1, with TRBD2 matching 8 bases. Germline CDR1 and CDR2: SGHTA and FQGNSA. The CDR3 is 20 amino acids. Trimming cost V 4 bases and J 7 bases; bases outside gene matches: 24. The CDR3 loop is CASSWGRGQPGTRGFNEQFF. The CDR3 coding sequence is TGTGCCAGCAGCTGGGGAAGAGGACAGCCCGGGACTAGGGGTTTTAATGAGCAGTTCTTC.

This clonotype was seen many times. CDR3 in amino acids: CSARAGAQPQHF. The CDR3 bases are TGCAGTGCTAGGGCAGGGGCCCAGCCCCAGCATTTT. This chain uses TRBV20-1 with TRBJ1-5; TRBD1 might be the D (6 bases). From germline, CDR1 is DFQATT and CDR2 SNEGSKA (reference sequence). The CDR3 length is 12 residues. Trimming left V 3 bases short and J 7 bases short, with 10 bases between.

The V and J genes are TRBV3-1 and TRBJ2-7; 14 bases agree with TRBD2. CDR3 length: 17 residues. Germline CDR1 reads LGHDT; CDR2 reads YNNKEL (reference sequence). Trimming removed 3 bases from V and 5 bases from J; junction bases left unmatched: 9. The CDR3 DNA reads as TGTGCCAGCAGCCACCGAGCGACTAGCGGGGGGGCCGACGAGCAGTACTTC. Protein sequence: CASSHRATSGGADEQYF.

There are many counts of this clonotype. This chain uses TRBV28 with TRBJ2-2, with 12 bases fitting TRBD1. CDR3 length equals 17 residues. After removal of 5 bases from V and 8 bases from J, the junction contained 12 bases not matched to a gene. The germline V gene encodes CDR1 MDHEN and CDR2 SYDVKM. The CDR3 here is CASSPTRDRGLPGELFF. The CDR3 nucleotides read TGTGCCAGCAGTCCAACCAGGGACAGGGGGCTCCCTGGGGAGCTGTTTTTT.

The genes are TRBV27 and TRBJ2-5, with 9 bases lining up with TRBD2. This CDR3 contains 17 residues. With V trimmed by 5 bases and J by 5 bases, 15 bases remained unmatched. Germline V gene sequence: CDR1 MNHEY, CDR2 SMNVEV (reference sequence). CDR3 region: CASSPMVVAGAGETQYF. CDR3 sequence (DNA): TGTGCCAGCAGTCCCATGGTGGTAGCGGGGGCTGGGGAGACCCAGTACTTC.

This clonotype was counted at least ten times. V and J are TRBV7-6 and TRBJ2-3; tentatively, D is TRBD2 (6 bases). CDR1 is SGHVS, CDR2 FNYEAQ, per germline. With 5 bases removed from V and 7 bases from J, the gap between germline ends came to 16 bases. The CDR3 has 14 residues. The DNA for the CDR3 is TGTGCCAGCAGCCTACACGGGAGCGATAATACGCAGTATTTT. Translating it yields CASSLHGSDNTQYF.

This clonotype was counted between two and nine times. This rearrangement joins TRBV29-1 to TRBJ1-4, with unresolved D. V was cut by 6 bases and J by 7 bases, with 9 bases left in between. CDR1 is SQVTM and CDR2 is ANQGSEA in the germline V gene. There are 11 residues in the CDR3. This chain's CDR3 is CSVSMGEKLFF. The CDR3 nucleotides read TGCAGCGTCTCTATGGGTGAAAAACTGTTTTTT.

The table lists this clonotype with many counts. CDR3: CASSQGRNSVEQYF. The CDR3 coding sequence is TGCGCCAGCAGCCAAGGCAGGAATTCAGTCGAGCAGTACTTC. The chain is built from TRBV4-3 and TRBJ2-7; D unclear. The V gene lost 1 base and the J gene lost 6 bases, with 13 bases spanning the gap. This CDR3 comprises 14 residues. Germline CDR1 reads LGHNA; CDR2 reads YSLEER.

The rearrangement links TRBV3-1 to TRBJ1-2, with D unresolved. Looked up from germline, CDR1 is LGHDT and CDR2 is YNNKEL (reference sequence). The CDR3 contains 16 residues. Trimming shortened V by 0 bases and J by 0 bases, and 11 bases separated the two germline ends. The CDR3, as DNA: TGTGCCAGCAGCCAAGATATGACGGTAGCTAACTATGGCTACACCTTC. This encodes CASSQDMTVANYGYTF.

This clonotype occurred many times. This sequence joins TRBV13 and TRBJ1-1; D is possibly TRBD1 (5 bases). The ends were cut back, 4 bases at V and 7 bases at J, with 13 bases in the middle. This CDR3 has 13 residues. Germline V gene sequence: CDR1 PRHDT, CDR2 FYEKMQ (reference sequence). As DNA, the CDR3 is TGTGCCAGCAGCTCACAGGTCGGATATGAAGCTTTCTTT. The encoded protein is CASSSQVGYEAFF. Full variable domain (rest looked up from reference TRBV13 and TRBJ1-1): AAGVIQSPRHLIKEKRETATLKCYPIPRHDTVYWYQQGPGQDPQFLISFYEKMQSDKGSIPDRFSAQQFSDYHSELNMSSLELGDSALYFCASSSQVGYEAFFGQGTRLTVV.